This TCR beta chain was captured in a study of T cells in Graves' hyperthyroidism and ophthalmopathy. Amplification targeted TCR beta CDR3 regions from RNA transcripts. First-round RT-PCR targeting the TCR CDR3 was performed with the HTBI primer set. MiXCR was run by TCRdb on the multiplex PCR reads, yielding one entry per CDR3 protein. The sample records about 540,000 distinct CDR3 sequences, about 45% being singletons. Of note for this clonotype: Its antigen is undetermined.

Trimming removed 6 bases from V and 5 bases from J; junction bases left unmatched: 9. CDR1 is SQVTM and CDR2 is ANQGSEA in the germline V gene. The CDR3 is 15 amino acids. Hyperthyroidism of Graves' type that showed no ophthalmopathy progression within 18 months was stable. Study findings and constraints: Before onset, by a median of around 6.4 months, the model predicted ophthalmopathy.

The material sequenced was peripheral blood or thyroid tissue (not recorded which). The chain couples TRBV29-1 to TRBJ2-7; 14 bases agree with TRBD2. This TCR was recovered from a woman between 18 and 30 years old with Graves' hyperthyroidism. The CDR3 loop is CSVGLAGELFNEQYF. Here the CDR3 DNA reads TGCAGCGTGGGACTAGCGGGAGAGTTGTTCAACGAGCAGTACTTC.